What follows are 6 T cell receptor beta chains derived from one specimen sequenced in a study of control samples from healthy donors and cancer patients. Generated by immunoSEQ multiplex PCR, the TCRdb table keeps only in-frame clones and is missing some. The repertoire includes about 94,000 clones, more than 85% of them detected once, and around 1.3% sits in the top ten. Sample: blood. All receptors come from a woman aged 50 to 65 in good health.

The CDR3 nucleotides read TGTGCCAGCCTTGGGACTAACTATGGCTACACCTTC. Amino acid sequence: CASLGTNYGYTF. J is TRBJ1-2 and V is TRBV28; D remains unclear. The CDR3 is made up of 12 amino acids. Germline V gene lookup returns CDR1 MDHEN and CDR2 SYDVKM. Trimming removed 8 bases from V and 0 bases from J, with 7 bases in between.

This chain joins TRBV4-1 and TRBJ1-2; a possible D gene is TRBD1 (5 bases). This CDR3 contains 18 residues. The V gene's germline CDR1 is MGHRA and CDR2 YSYEKL. Trimming took off 0 bases at V and 3 bases at J, with 20 bases between the two ends. The CDR3 nucleotides are TGCGCCAGCAGCCAAGATCGTTTTTGGGGGAGGCGCGACTATGGCTACACCTTC. This encodes CASSQDRFWGRRDYGYTF.

The chain joins TRBV6-2 or TRBV6-3 to TRBJ2-2, with D maybe TRBD2 (5 bases). The germline V and J ends were trimmed by 5 bases and 6 bases, with 13 bases remaining between them. Germline loops: CDR1 MNHEY, CDR2 SVGEGT. The CDR3 covers 14 residues. The CDR3 sequence: CASSHDTRAGELFF. The CDR3 DNA reads as TGTGCCAGCAGTCACGATACTAGGGCCGGGGAGCTGTTTTTT.

This clone was observed a few times. The J gene is TRBJ2-1, the V gene TRBV28; 7 bases agree with TRBD2. The V gene end was trimmed by 0 bases and the J gene end by 5 bases; junction bases not matched to a gene: 7. Germline V gene lookup returns CDR1 MDHEN and CDR2 SYDVKM. This CDR3 spans 16 amino acids. In DNA form, the CDR3 reads TGTGCCAGCAGTTTATGGGGCCAGGGAGGGAACAATGAGCAGTTCTTC. It is translated as CASSLWGQGGNNEQFF.

The genes are TRBV7-3 and TRBJ2-3, with TRBD2 matching 11 bases. Germline assignment: CDR1 SGHTA and CDR2 FQGTGA. The CDR3 has 17 residues. With V trimmed by 4 bases and J by 6 bases, 12 bases remained unmatched. The DNA of the CDR3 is TGTGCCAGCAGCTCGAAGGGACTAGCGGCAAGTGGGGATACGCAGTATTTT. It is translated as CASSSKGLAASGDTQYF.

V gene TRBV28 combines with J gene TRBJ2-7; 12 bases map to TRBD2. The CDR3 contains 14 residues. Trimming at V came to 6 bases and at J to 4 bases, leaving 4 bases not matched to a gene. Germline CDR1 is MDHEN and CDR2 is SYDVKM. The CDR3: CASSWTSGNYEQYF. The CDR3 nucleotides read TGTGCCAGCAGCTGGACTAGCGGGAATTACGAGCAGTACTTC.